This T cell receptor beta chain was profiled in a study of cytomegalovirus exposure and HLA in healthy donors. Study at large: Of all 360 or so donors who were genotyped, roughly 81% belonged to the Caucasian-associated ancestry cluster. Study-wide results and limits: Most sequenced TCRs were rare (though some public TCRs occurred in many donors). At a 0.05 false discovery rate, a later analysis found 18,000 or so TCR beta sequences to be associated with HLA alleles. When the data were analyzed later, several of the most significant clusters appeared to be linked to common viral pathogens.

This clone was seen only a few times. Its antigen is unknown. PCR was performed using 60 Vbeta and 13 Jbeta primers. Generated by immunoSEQ multiplex PCR, the TCRdb table keeps only in-frame clones and is missing some. Here the sample spans over 100,000 clones, approximately 81% being singletons. CDR3 length: 15 amino acids. The V end lost 1 base, the J end lost 4 bases, and 12 bases lay between the germline ends. From germline, CDR1 is SGHDT and CDR2 YYEEEE. The sequenced sample was PBMCs. The TCR originated in a woman between 18 and 29 years old in good health and CMV-seropositive. V is TRBV5-6 and J is TRBJ1-5; D uncertain. Here the CDR3 reads CASSLYVSQNQPQHF. DNA of the CDR3: TGTGCCAGCAGCTTGTACGTCAGTCAAAATCAGCCCCAGCATTTT. Full variable domain (outside the CDR3, taken from reference TRBV5-6 and TRBJ1-5): DAGVTQSPTHLIKTRGQQVTLRCSPKSGHDTVSWYQQALGQGPQFIFQYYEEEERQRGNFPDRFSGHQFPNYSSELNVNALLLGDSALYLCASSLYVSQNQPQHFGDGTRLSIL.